This passage covers 30 T cell receptor beta chains from one sample sequenced in a study of glioma-infiltrating T cells after dendritic cell vaccination. The table came from immunoSEQ multiplex PCR; TCRdb's copy has only in-frame clones and leaves some out. The table includes tens of thousands of clones, roughly 83% detected once. Time point described: after dendritic cell vaccination, including at tumor progression/relapse. The sequences come from blood, collected after dendritic cell vaccination. The receptors were sampled from a human donor with glioblastoma.

The chain couples TRBV10-1 to TRBJ2-3, with TRBD1 matching 11 bases. The V gene end was trimmed by 6 bases and the J gene end by 3 bases; junction bases not matched to a gene: 2. The CDR3 covers 14 residues. Germline V gene sequence: CDR1 WNHNN, CDR2 SYGVQD (reference sequence). Here the CDR3 DNA reads TGCGCCAGCAGGGGACAGGGGGAAACAGATACGCAGTATTTT. The encoded protein is CASRGQGETDTQYF.

The chain links TRBV7-8 to TRBJ2-1; D gene uncertain. The CDR3 is 11 residues long. CDR1 is SGHVS, CDR2 FQNEAQ, per germline. The germline V and J ends were trimmed by 1 base and 8 bases, with 3 bases remaining between them. For the CDR3, the DNA is TGTGCCAGCAGCTTAGTCTATGAGCAGTTCTTC. Residues: CASSLVYEQFF.

This clone was seen a single time. The chain links TRBV10-2 to TRBJ2-4, with TRBD1 as a possible D gene (6 bases). There are 12 residues in the CDR3. Germline V gene lookup returns CDR1 WSHSY and CDR2 SAAADI. V lost 6 bases and J 13 bases, leaving 16 bases between the germline ends. The CDR3 DNA is TGCGCCAGCAGGGACGGGGACAACGTGCAGTACTTC. It is translated as CASRDGDNVQYF.

J is TRBJ2-7 and V is TRBV10-2, with a possible D match to TRBD1 (6 bases). V dropped 8 bases and J dropped 2 bases, with 16 bases sitting between them. Germline-derived CDR1 and CDR2 are WSHSY and SAAADI. This CDR3 region has 14 residues. As DNA, the CDR3 is TGCGCCAGCGGCCCCACAGGGCCCACCTACGAGCAGTACTTC. Residues: CASGPTGPTYEQYF.

V and J are TRBV6-4 and TRBJ1-1, with 7 bases matching TRBD1. The CDR3 contains 13 residues. CDR1 MRHNA and CDR2 SNTAGT come from the germline V gene. V lost 5 bases to trimming and J lost 3 bases; unmatched junction nucleotides: 3. CDR3 residues: CASSQTGDTEAFF. CDR3 sequence (DNA): TGTGCCAGCAGTCAAACAGGGGACACTGAAGCTTTCTTT.

This clone was counted only a few times. The chain links TRBV7-8 to TRBJ1-2; D gene ambiguous. This CDR3 is 14 amino acids long. The germline V gene has CDR1 SGHVS and CDR2 FQNEAQ. V lost 2 bases, J lost 7 bases, and 14 bases lay in between. The CDR3 DNA sequence: TGTGCCAGCAGCTTAATGGGAGATACGGGTGGCTACACCTTC. Residues: CASSLMGDTGGYTF.

In its sample, this clone was seen a few times. The chain joins TRBV6-5 to TRBJ1-6, with D possibly matching TRBD1 (6 bases). CDR3 size: 13 residues. Germline lookup yields CDR1 MNHEY and CDR2 SVGAGI. Trimming stripped 6 bases from V and 10 bases from J, with 13 bases between. This CDR3 is CASRQNRDSPLHF. The CDR3 DNA reads TGTGCCAGCAGGCAAAACAGGGACTCACCCCTCCACTTT.

The chain has TRBV11-2 and TRBJ1-6; D unclear. The CDR3 is 13 residues long. Trimming pared 8 bases from V and 7 bases from J, leaving 12 bases between. Germline V lookup: CDR1 SGHAT, CDR2 FQNNGV. CDR3 region: CASGEGFNSPLHF. CDR3 sequence (DNA): TGTGCCAGCGGCGAGGGTTTCAATTCACCCCTCCACTTT.

This chain connects TRBV6-6 to TRBJ1-6, with D hard to call. The V gene lost 5 bases and the J gene lost 9 bases, with 8 bases spanning the gap. CDR1 MNHNY and CDR2 SVGAGI come from the germline V gene (reference sequence). The CDR3 spans 12 residues. The CDR3 coding sequence is TGTGCCAGCAGTCCCGGGGTTTCACCCCTCCACTTT. It specifies CASSPGVSPLHF.

The CDR3, as DNA: TGTGCCAGCAGCTTGAACAGGGCATATAATTCACCCCTCCACTTT. It yields the protein CASSLNRAYNSPLHF. The chain joins TRBV5-4 to TRBJ1-6, with D possibly TRBD1 on 6 matching bases. Germline CDR1 SGHNT, CDR2 YYREEE (reference sequence). Trimming removed 1 base from V and 4 bases from J, with 9 bases in between. The CDR3 spans 15 residues.

V usage is TRBV4-3 and J usage is TRBJ2-5; the D gene is possibly TRBD2 (7 bases). Germline CDR1 and CDR2: LGHNA and YSLEER. The CDR3 length is 12 residues. The V gene lost 9 bases and the J gene lost 5 bases, with 13 bases spanning the gap. CDR3 coding DNA: TGCGCCAGGTTACAGGGAGGGGAGACCCAGTACTTC. This sequence encodes CARLQGGETQYF.

This chain uses TRBV19 with TRBJ2-6, with 8 bases identical to TRBD1. In germline, CDR1 is LNHDA, CDR2 SQIVND (reference sequence). The CDR3 spans 17 residues. The junction had 5 bases not matched to a gene; V was cut back by 1 base and J by 3 bases. CDR3 bases: TGTGCCAGTAGTATAGGGCGACAGGGGTTTGGGGCCAACGTCCTGACTTTC. Its translation: CASSIGRQGFGANVLTF.

The chain uses TRBV9 and TRBJ1-2; D is possibly TRBD1 (5 bases). Germline loops: CDR1 SGDLS, CDR2 YYNGEE. CDR3 size: 15 residues. Trimming took off 3 bases at V and 4 bases at J, with 16 bases between the two ends. The CDR3 DNA sequence: TGTGCCAGCAGCGGATCCGCGGGCGGGGGCTATGGCTACACCTTC. This sequence encodes CASSGSAGGGYGYTF.

The DNA for the CDR3 is TGTGCCTGGTCCCAGGGGGGCTACAATGAGCAGTTCTTC. This encodes CAWSQGGYNEQFF. The genes are TRBV30 and TRBJ2-1; tentative D call: TRBD1 (7 bases). Germline CDR1 and CDR2: GTSNPN and SVGIG (reference sequence). CDR3 length equals 13 residues. Trimming took 5 bases from V and 3 from J, leaving 11 bases between them.

The rearrangement uses TRBV9 and TRBJ1-1, with D perhaps matching TRBD1 (5 bases). There are 17 residues in the CDR3. The V gene lost 5 bases and the J gene lost 0 bases, with 20 bases spanning the gap. CDR1 and CDR2 from the germline V gene are SGDLS and YYNGEE. Here the CDR3 reads CASSLGIGAVMNTEAFF. The DNA for the CDR3 is TGTGCCAGCAGTTTAGGGATAGGGGCGGTCATGAACACTGAAGCTTTCTTT. The whole variable domain, filled in from reference TRBV9 and TRBJ1-1, reads DSGVTQTPKHLITATGQRVTLRCSPRSGDLSVYWYQQSLDQGLQFLIQYYNGEERAKGNILERFSAQQFPDLHSELNLSSLELGDSALYFCASSLGIGAVMNTEAFFGQGTRLTVV.

The chain recombines TRBV7-9 with TRBJ1-2; D is undetermined. The CDR3 is 14 amino acids. The germline CDR1 and CDR2 sequences are SEHNR and FQNEAQ (reference sequence). Trimming took 1 base from V and 4 from J, leaving 10 bases between them. CDR3 amino acids: CASSLGEGSYGYTF. The CDR3 DNA reads TGTGCCAGCAGCTTAGGAGAGGGATCCTATGGCTACACCTTC. The whole variable domain, filled in from reference TRBV7-9 and TRBJ1-2, reads DTGVSQNPRHKITKRGQNVTFRCDPISEHNRLYWYRQTLGQGPEFLTYFQNEAQLEKSRLLSDRFSAERPKGSFSTLEIQRTEQGDSAMYLCASSLGEGSYGYTFGSGTRLTVV.

This chain joins TRBV12-5 and TRBJ1-1; 7 bases are a match to TRBD1. From germline, CDR1 is LGHNT and CDR2 FRNRAP. With V trimmed by 4 bases and J by 8 bases, 4 bases remained unmatched. This CDR3 has 12 residues. In nucleotides, the CDR3 is TGTGCTAGTGGTTATTTACAGGGGGAAGCTTTCTTT. It translates to CASGYLQGEAFF.

CDR3 region: CASSADSANYGYTF. CDR3 nucleotides: TGCGCCAGCAGCGCCGACAGCGCTAACTATGGCTACACCTTC. The V call is TRBV5-1, the J call TRBJ1-2; weak D call: TRBD1 (5 bases). CDR3 length equals 14 residues. Trimming took off 4 bases at V and 0 bases at J, with 10 bases between the two ends. The V gene's germline CDR1 is SGHRS and CDR2 YFSETQ.

The V call is TRBV30, the J call TRBJ2-5; TRBD1 is a possible D gene (6 bases). The CDR3 sequence is 13 residues long. Per germline, CDR1 GTSNPN and CDR2 SVGIG (reference sequence). V was cut by 3 bases and J by 1 base, with 9 bases left in between. Here the CDR3 reads CAWSLDSQETQYF. CDR3 nucleotides: TGTGCCTGGAGCCTGGACAGCCAAGAGACCCAGTACTTC.

The chain couples TRBV7-2 to TRBJ1-2; 8 bases match TRBD1. The CDR3 sequence is 15 residues long. The J segment lost 5 bases and the V segment lost 5 bases, leaving 10 bases of the junction unmatched. The germline V gene encodes CDR1 SGHTA and CDR2 FQGNSA. The DNA for the CDR3 is TGTGCCAGCAGCGAAACCGGGACAGGAGGGTATGGCTACACCTTC. Protein product: CASSETGTGGYGYTF.

The chain links TRBV19 to TRBJ2-7; 9 positions agree with TRBD2. Germline values: CDR1 LNHDA, CDR2 SQIVND (reference sequence). With V trimmed by 3 bases and J by 0 bases, 6 bases remained unmatched. The CDR3 has 16 residues. CDR3 region: CASSIRLAGPSYEQYF. The CDR3 nucleotides are TGTGCCAGTAGTATTAGGCTAGCGGGGCCCTCCTACGAGCAGTACTTC.

The rearrangement links TRBV28 to TRBJ2-3; D unclear. The CDR3 covers 11 residues. V lost 4 bases to trimming and J lost 4 bases, with 3 bases between them. In germline, CDR1 is MDHEN, CDR2 SYDVKM. This CDR3 reads CASSSADTQYF. The CDR3 DNA sequence: TGTGCCAGCAGTTCTGCAGATACGCAGTATTTT.

The CDR3 DNA reads as TGCGCCAGCAGCCTAGGGGGGGGCCTCAATCAGCCCCAGCATTTT. Translating it yields CASSLGGGLNQPQHF. The rearrangement uses TRBV4-1 and TRBJ1-5, with D tentatively TRBD1 (6 bases). Germline CDR1 and CDR2: MGHRA and YSYEKL. The ends were cut back, 4 bases at V and 3 bases at J, with 13 bases in the middle. The CDR3 runs 15 residues.

In this sample, this clone turned up a few times. V gene TRBV11-3 combines with J gene TRBJ1-1; a weak D match, TRBD1 (5 bases). Germline-derived CDR1 and CDR2 are SGHNT and YENEEA. Trimming removed 1 base at V and 3 bases at J, with 18 bases between. The CDR3 contains 17 residues. The CDR3 reads CASSLATLGRAYTEAFF. DNA of the CDR3: TGTGCCAGCAGCTTAGCGACCCTTGGCAGGGCTTACACTGAAGCTTTCTTT. The whole variable domain, remainder taken from reference TRBV11-3 and TRBJ1-1, is EAGVVQSPRYKIIEKKQPVAFWCNPISGHNTLYWYLQNLGQGPELLIRYENEEAVDDSQLPKDRFSAERLKGVDSTLKIQPAELGDSAVYLCASSLATLGRAYTEAFFGQGTRLTVV.

The V and J genes are TRBV6-1 and TRBJ2-7; TRBD2 matches 7 bases. Germline CDR1 and CDR2: MNHNS and SASEGT. The V and J ends lost 1 base and 0 bases, in that order; junction bases with no gene match: 0. The CDR3 length is 14 residues. CDR3 nucleotide sequence: TGTGCCAGCAGTGAAGGGGGGGGCTCCTACGAGCAGTACTTC. This gives the protein CASSEGGGSYEQYF.

This clone showed up just once. The J gene is TRBJ2-3, the V gene TRBV5-6, with TRBD2 matching 13 bases. V shed 4 bases and J 6 bases; nucleotides not matched to a gene: 14. The CDR3 consists of 18 residues. Germline CDR1 SGHDT, CDR2 YYEEEE. In DNA form, the CDR3 reads TGTGCCAGCAGCCCGGGGATTGGACTAGCGGGGGCCGGGGATACGCAGTATTTT. It translates to CASSPGIGLAGAGDTQYF.

The chain is built from TRBV2 and TRBJ2-3; the match to TRBD2 covers 7 bases. The CDR3 is 13 amino acids. The germline gives CDR1 SNHLY, CDR2 FYNNEI. V lost 9 bases and J lost 2; bases outside the gene matches: 5. CDR3 sequence (DNA): TGTGCCAGTCGGGACTACTTCACAGATACGCAGTATTTT. Translation: CASRDYFTDTQYF.

The chain joins TRBV4-1 to TRBJ2-7; 7 positions agree with TRBD1. The CDR3 loop spans 16 amino acids. With V trimmed by 0 bases and J by 2 bases, 7 bases remained unmatched. The germline gives CDR1 MGHRA, CDR2 YSYEKL. The CDR3 sequence is CASSQESPTGAYEQYF. DNA of the CDR3: TGCGCCAGCAGCCAAGAAAGTCCTACAGGGGCCTACGAGCAGTACTTC.

The rearrangement joins TRBV7-9 to TRBJ2-3, with 7 bases identical to TRBD1. The length of the CDR3 is 16 residues. The germline V gene encodes CDR1 SEHNR and CDR2 FQNEAQ (reference sequence). V was pared by 4 bases and J by 1 base, with 8 bases of the junction left unmatched. The CDR3 sequence is CASSSLTGKGTDTQYF. For the CDR3, the DNA is TGTGCCAGCAGCTCCCTGACAGGGAAAGGCACAGATACGCAGTATTTT.

The chain is built from TRBV5-1 and TRBJ2-2; D perhaps matches TRBD1 (7 bases). The CDR3 extends over 15 amino acids. Looked up from germline, CDR1 is SGHRS and CDR2 is YFSETQ. Trimming took off 8 bases at V and 3 bases at J, with 17 bases between the two ends. The CDR3 reads CASVEGASDTGELFF. The CDR3 coding sequence is TGCGCCAGTGTGGAGGGGGCTTCGGACACCGGGGAGCTGTTTTTT.